One sample yielded the 18 T cell receptor beta chains listed below, sequenced in a study of T-cell reconstitution after alpha-beta-depleted transplantation in children (dated by TCRdb to about 2016). Libraries were made using PCR. The sequencer was an Illumina HiSeq 2500. TCR library preparation used molecular barcoding, with unique molecular identifiers applied to normalize quantification of the TCRbeta repertoire. TCRdb trimmed the raw reads at Q25, called clones with MiXCR and kept productive beta chains. CDR3 protein duplicates are merged, each entry listing the most common genes and DNA. The sample contains 250,000 to 300,000 distinct CDR3 sequences, around 9.6% of them found a single time. The ten largest clones add up to over 9.5% of the sample. This material consisted of PBMCs from the stem cell graft donor, taken from the stem cell graft. The receptors shown here come from a human donor who donated a stem cell graft to a child with SCID.

CDR3 DNA sequence: TGTGCCAGCAGTTACTCGACGGGGTACGGTACCCAGCATTTT. Translation: CASSYSTGYGTQHF. The gene calls are TRBV6-5 and TRBJ1-5; no definite D call. The germline gives CDR1 MNHEY, CDR2 SVGAGI. The CDR3 runs to 14 residues. The V and J ends lost 0 bases and 11 bases respectively, with 14 bases between them.

V usage is TRBV7-9 and J usage is TRBJ1-1, with D possibly matching TRBD1 (6 bases). Germline assignment: CDR1 SEHNR and CDR2 FQNEAQ (reference sequence). Trimming cost V 1 base and J 1 base, with 16 bases left between them. There are 17 residues in the CDR3. CDR3 sequence reads: CASSLERRDNPNTEAFF. The CDR3 coding sequence is TGTGCCAGCAGCTTAGAAAGACGGGACAACCCGAACACTGAAGCTTTCTTT.

The chain employs TRBV11-2 and TRBJ2-2; TRBD2 aligns across 11 bases. CDR3 length equals 18 residues. With 2 bases clipped from V and 4 bases from J, the junction kept 9 bases outside the gene matches. CDR1 is SGHAT and CDR2 is FQNNGV in the germline V gene. CDR3 coding DNA: TGTGCCAGCAGCTTAAATCCTAGCGGGGGGTCTGGCACCGGGGAGCTGTTTTTT. Amino acid sequence: CASSLNPSGGSGTGELFF.

The sample holds many counts of this clonotype. The chain uses TRBV5-1 and TRBJ1-5; D uncertain. Trimming removed 2 bases from V and 2 bases from J, with 8 bases in between. CDR1 is SGHRS, CDR2 YFSETQ, per germline. The CDR3 is 14 amino acids. CDR3 protein: CASSLETGNQPQHF. The CDR3 DNA reads TGCGCCAGCAGCTTAGAGACGGGCAATCAGCCCCAGCATTTT.

The chain recombines TRBV5-1 with TRBJ2-5; no clear D. V shed 2 bases and J shed 4 bases, with 6 bases lying between them. This CDR3 is 12 amino acids long. CDR1 is SGHRS and CDR2 is YFSETQ in the germline V gene. The CDR3 DNA reads TGCGCCAGCAGCTTTATGGGAGAGACCCAGTACTTC. Amino acid sequence: CASSFMGETQYF.

This chain joins TRBV7-9 and TRBJ2-1, with D perhaps matching TRBD1 (6 bases). CDR3 length: 11 residues. CDR1 is SEHNR and CDR2 is FQNEAQ in the germline V gene (reference sequence). Trimming stripped 5 bases from V and 10 bases from J, with 9 bases between. The CDR3 reads CASSTGTEQFF. Here the CDR3 DNA reads TGTGCCAGCAGCACAGGGACGGAGCAGTTCTTC.

This clonotype came up many times. The V and J genes are TRBV20-1 and TRBJ2-1; tentative D call: TRBD1 (6 bases). Trimming stripped 8 bases from V and 1 base from J, with 9 bases between. The CDR3 is made up of 12 amino acids. Germline CDR1 reads DFQATT; CDR2 reads SNEGSKA (reference sequence). As DNA, the CDR3 is TGCAGTAGGGGGACGTCCTACAATGAGCAGTTCTTC. This translates into CSRGTSYNEQFF.

In this sample, this clonotype turned up many times. The V and J genes are TRBV3-1 and TRBJ1-4, with 7 bases identical to TRBD1. Trimming removed 4 bases from V and 7 bases from J; junction bases left unmatched: 3. Germline lookup yields CDR1 LGHDT and CDR2 YNNKEL (reference sequence). CDR3 size: 13 residues. The CDR3 is CASSRQGSEKLFF. The CDR3 DNA reads TGTGCCAGCAGCCGACAGGGATCTGAAAAACTGTTTTTT. Full variable domain (outside the CDR3, taken from reference TRBV3-1 and TRBJ1-4): DTAVSQTPKYLVTQMGNDKSIKCEQNLGHDTMYWYKQDSKKFLKIMFSYNNKELIINETVPNRFSPKSPDKAHLNLHINSLELGDSAVYFCASSRQGSEKLFFGSGTQLSVL.

The chain couples TRBV3-1 to TRBJ1-1; possible D gene TRBD1, 5 bases. Germline lookup yields CDR1 LGHDT and CDR2 YNNKEL (reference sequence). The V end lost 2 bases, the J end lost 1 base, and 8 bases lay between the germline ends. The CDR3 has 14 amino acids. CDR3 amino acids: CASSQWGRNTEAFF. CDR3 DNA: TGTGCCAGCAGCCAATGGGGACGGAACACTGAAGCTTTCTTT. Full variable domain (missing parts from reference TRBV3-1 and TRBJ1-1): DTAVSQTPKYLVTQMGNDKSIKCEQNLGHDTMYWYKQDSKKFLKIMFSYNNKELIINETVPNRFSPKSPDKAHLNLHINSLELGDSAVYFCASSQWGRNTEAFFGQGTRLTVV.

This rearrangement joins TRBV5-4 to TRBJ2-5; D is perhaps TRBD1 (6 bases). Trimming pared 6 bases from V and 2 bases from J, leaving 14 bases between. Germline V gene sequence: CDR1 SGHNT, CDR2 YYREEE (reference sequence). The length of the CDR3 is 14 residues. The CDR3 region is CASKQGSIQETQYF. CDR3 DNA: TGTGCCAGCAAACAGGGATCCATACAAGAGACCCAGTACTTC.

The J gene is TRBJ2-3, the V gene TRBV15; 9 bases match TRBD1. The CDR3 length is 17 residues. Germline CDR1 reads LNHNV; CDR2 reads YYDKDF (reference sequence). V shed 4 bases and J 5 bases; nucleotides not matched to a gene: 13. The CDR3 spells CATSKPGTGLSKDTQYF. CDR3 DNA: TGTGCCACCAGCAAACCCGGGACAGGGCTAAGTAAAGATACGCAGTATTTT.

This clonotype showed up just a few times. The chain recombines TRBV5-1 with TRBJ2-7; D call uncertain. V dropped 4 bases and J dropped 4 bases, with 9 bases sitting between them. Germline V gives CDR1 SGHRS, CDR2 YFSETQ. This CDR3 comprises 12 residues. DNA for the CDR3: TGCGCCAGCAGCCTCAAGGATTACGAGCAGTACTTC. This sequence encodes CASSLKDYEQYF.

The V call is TRBV6-1, the J call TRBJ2-1; D might be TRBD1 (5 bases). The germline CDR1 and CDR2 sequences are MNHNS and SASEGT. V dropped 5 bases and J dropped 8 bases, with 10 bases sitting between them. This CDR3 comprises 12 residues. In nucleotides, the CDR3 is TGTGCCAGCAGTTCCCAGGGCGATGAGCAGTTCTTC. Translated: CASSSQGDEQFF.

The V and J genes are TRBV7-8 and TRBJ2-1, with a weak D call TRBD2 (6 bases). V gave up 5 bases and J gave up 2 bases, with 16 bases separating them. This CDR3 contains 16 residues. Germline V gives CDR1 SGHVS, CDR2 FQNEAQ. The CDR3 reads CASSRLAPGPYNEQFF. DNA of the CDR3: TGTGCCAGCAGCCGGCTAGCGCCCGGACCCTACAATGAGCAGTTCTTC. Using reference TRBV7-8 and TRBJ2-1 for the parts outside the CDR3, the full variable domain is GAGVSQSPRYKVAKRGQDVALRCDPISGHVSLFWYQQALGQGPEFLTYFQNEAQLDKSGLPSDRFFAERPEGSVSTLKIQRTQQEDSAVYLCASSRLAPGPYNEQFFGPGTRLTVL.

The rearrangement joins TRBV12-3 or TRBV12-4 to TRBJ2-1; 7 bases are shared with TRBD2. With V trimmed by 0 bases and J by 4 bases, 6 bases remained unmatched. This CDR3 contains 16 residues. CDR3 sequence (DNA): TGTGCCAGCAGTTTAGCGCAGTGGGGGGGGTACAATGAGCAGTTCTTC. Residues: CASSLAQWGGYNEQFF.

In this sample, this clonotype turned up a few times. The chain joins TRBV4-2 to TRBJ2-3; 16 bases are shared with TRBD2. The CDR3 consists of 17 residues. With V trimmed by 3 bases and J by 6 bases, 6 bases remained unmatched. Germline CDR1 reads LGHNA; CDR2 reads YNFKEQ. CDR3 in DNA: TGTGCCAGCAGCCAGAGGGGACTAGCGGGGGGGCTTGATACGCAGTATTTT. This gives the protein CASSQRGLAGGLDTQYF.

This clonotype turned up a few times. The V gene is TRBV12-3 or TRBV12-4, the J gene TRBJ1-1, with D perhaps matching TRBD1 (6 bases). V lost 3 bases, J lost 1 base, and 12 bases lay in between. The CDR3 consists of 15 residues. CDR3 region: CASSFADRQNTEAFF. The CDR3 nucleotides are TGTGCCAGCAGTTTTGCCGACAGGCAGAACACTGAAGCTTTCTTT.

This clonotype was seen repeatedly, ten times or more. The chain combines TRBV3-1 with TRBJ2-7; weak D call: TRBD1 (5 bases). This CDR3 has 12 residues. The V and J ends lost 5 bases and 6 bases respectively, with 11 bases between them. Germline V gene lookup returns CDR1 LGHDT and CDR2 YNNKEL (reference sequence). The CDR3 is CASSSRVGEQYF. CDR3 bases: TGTGCCAGCAGCAGCAGGGTAGGCGAGCAGTACTTC.